The 24 T cell receptor beta chains in this list originate from one sample, sequenced in a study of T cell responses to AZD1222 COVID-19 vaccine. Sequenced by immunoSEQ multiplex PCR; TCRdb stores in-frame clones only, minus some. The repertoire has roughly 45,000 clones, roughly 80% of them found once; the top ten carry under 7.5%. The sequencing here drew on peripheral blood, taken on day 0 of AZD1222 vaccination. These receptors all stem from an adult in good health.

The V gene is TRBV7-2, the J gene TRBJ2-1; D not resolved. CDR3 length: 15 residues. CDR1 and CDR2 from the germline V gene are SGHTA and FQGNSA. V lost 4 bases, J lost 0 bases, and 10 bases lay in between. The CDR3 is CASSSRGSSYNEQFF. In nucleotides, the CDR3 is TGTGCCAGCAGCTCTCGCGGCAGCTCCTACAATGAGCAGTTCTTC.

Only a few counts were recorded for this clone. The chain couples TRBV28 to TRBJ1-5; unclear D gene. The CDR3 is 16 residues long. The V and J ends lost 6 bases and 2 bases respectively, with 17 bases between them. Germline V gene lookup returns CDR1 MDHEN and CDR2 SYDVKM. The chain's CDR3 is CASSSELGRGNQPQHF. CDR3 in DNA: TGTGCCAGCAGCTCGGAACTAGGGCGTGGCAATCAGCCCCAGCATTTT.

This clone has only a few counts. This chain's CDR3 is CASSPRGDQEKLFF. The CDR3 region has the DNA TGCGCCAGCAGCCCCCGAGGGGATCAGGAAAAACTGTTTTTT. This chain joins TRBV5-1 and TRBJ1-4, with D possibly TRBD1 on 5 matching bases. Trimming took 4 bases from V and 8 from J, leaving 15 bases between them. The germline CDR1 and CDR2 sequences are SGHRS and YFSETQ. CDR3 size: 14 residues.

On this clone: Germline and junction disagree at one end, which may indicate a read error. This CDR3 reads CASSPGGARWETQYF. CDR3 DNA: TGTGCTAGCAGCCCTGGGGGGGCGAGGTGGGAGACCCAGTACTTC. The J gene is TRBJ2-5, the V gene TRBV7-7, with a weak D call TRBD2 (7 bases). Looked up from germline, CDR1 is SSHAT and CDR2 is FNYEAQ (reference sequence). The CDR3 loop spans 15 amino acids. Based on the CDR3 plus reference TRBV7-7 and TRBJ2-5, the full variable domain is GAGVSQSPRYKVTKRGQDVTLRCDPISSHATLYWYQQALGQGPEFLTYFNYEAQPDKSGLPSDRFSAERPEGSISTLTIQRTEQRDSAMYRCASSPGGARWETQYFGPGTRLLVL.

V gene TRBV5-4 combines with J gene TRBJ2-5; a possible D gene is TRBD1 (5 bases). CDR1 is SGHNT, CDR2 YYREEE, per germline (reference sequence). V dropped 0 bases and J dropped 5 bases, with 11 bases sitting between them. This CDR3 comprises 14 residues. The CDR3 DNA is TGTGCCAGCAGCTTGGACCCAGGGCGGGAGACCCAGTACTTC. Amino acids: CASSLDPGRETQYF.

The chain recombines TRBV7-8 with TRBJ1-5, with TRBD1 matching over 7 bases. Germline assignment: CDR1 SGHVS and CDR2 FQNEAQ. This CDR3 spans 14 amino acids. With 5 bases clipped from V and 5 bases from J, the junction kept 6 bases outside the gene matches. CDR3 DNA: TGTGCCAGCAGCCCGGGACAGATACATCAGCCCCAGCATTTT. Protein sequence: CASSPGQIHQPQHF.

This clone was seen more than once but under ten times. The chain links TRBV12-3 or TRBV12-4 to TRBJ1-4; no clear D gene. The V end lost 3 bases, the J end lost 7 bases, and 6 bases lay between the germline ends. CDR3 length: 12 amino acids. Here the CDR3 reads CASSFVGEKLFF. CDR3 nucleotide sequence: TGTGCCAGCAGTTTCGTAGGTGAAAAACTGTTTTTT.

The table lists this clone with a few counts. The chain joins TRBV30 to TRBJ1-4; D call uncertain. This CDR3 is 14 amino acids long. Trimming pared 4 bases from V and 7 bases from J, leaving 16 bases between. CDR1 is GTSNPN, CDR2 SVGIG, per germline (reference sequence). CDR3 amino acids: CAWTTGSAFEKLFF. The CDR3 DNA follows: TGTGCCTGGACCACTGGTAGTGCCTTTGAAAAACTGTTTTTT.

The rearrangement links TRBV27 to TRBJ1-2, with 11 bases aligning to TRBD1. Germline CDR1 is MNHEY and CDR2 is SMNVEV (reference sequence). The CDR3 loop spans 13 amino acids. After removal of 2 bases from V and 8 bases from J, the junction contained 1 base not matched to a gene. In DNA form, the CDR3 reads TGTGCCAGCAGTTTACGGACAGGGGGCGGCTACACCTTC. The encoded protein is CASSLRTGGGYTF.

The rearrangement uses TRBV6-5 and TRBJ1-3; D is ambiguous. With 6 bases removed from V and 0 bases from J, the gap between germline ends came to 9 bases. The CDR3 totals 14 residues. Germline V gene sequence: CDR1 MNHEY, CDR2 SVGAGI. The chain's CDR3 is CASSPVDSGNTIYF. The CDR3 DNA reads TGTGCCAGCAGCCCCGTGGACTCTGGAAACACCATATATTTT.

The chain has TRBV28 and TRBJ2-5; 7 bases match TRBD1. The CDR3 runs to 15 residues. Per the germline V gene, CDR1 is MDHEN and CDR2 is SYDVKM. The trim removed 6 bases at V and 2 bases at J, leaving 9 bases unmatched. This CDR3 is CASSSFWDRQETQYF. CDR3 bases: TGTGCCAGCAGCTCTTTTTGGGACAGACAAGAGACCCAGTACTTC.

The chain employs TRBV3-1 (or the pseudogene TRBV3-2) and TRBJ1-3; D ambiguous. This CDR3 comprises 13 residues. V lost 4 bases, J lost 1 base, and 5 bases lay in between. The germline CDR1 and CDR2 sequences are LGHDT and YNNKEL (reference sequence). Here the CDR3 reads CASSPRSGNTIYF. The DNA for the CDR3 is TGTGCCAGCAGCCCAAGATCTGGAAACACCATATATTTT.

V gene TRBV4-2 combines with J gene TRBJ2-3, with D tentatively TRBD1 (6 bases). The CDR3 spans 17 residues. The V end was cut by 0 bases, the J end by 7 bases, with 20 bases between. Germline V gives CDR1 LGHNA, CDR2 YNFKEQ. This CDR3 reads CASSQEPQGNTQYTQYF. CDR3 nucleotide sequence: TGTGCCAGCAGCCAAGAACCGCAGGGGAACACACAATATACGCAGTATTTT.

J is TRBJ2-4 and V is TRBV11-2; TRBD2 matches 10 bases. This CDR3 has 17 amino acids. Germline V gene data show CDR1 as SGHAT and CDR2 as FQNNGV. After removal of 3 bases from V and 0 bases from J, the junction contained 5 bases not matched to a gene. CDR3 in DNA: TGTGCCAGCAGCTTCGCTAGCGGGAGTGGAGCCAAAAACATTCAGTACTTC. Protein: CASSFASGSGAKNIQYF.

The CDR3 nucleotides are TGTGCCAGTAGTAATTACCTGGGACAGGGGCGTCAGCCCCAGCATTTT. This gives the protein CASSNYLGQGRQPQHF. The genes are TRBV19 and TRBJ1-5, with 10 nucleotides matching TRBD1. With V trimmed by 4 bases and J by 6 bases, 9 bases remained unmatched. There are 16 residues in the CDR3. CDR1 is LNHDA, CDR2 SQIVND, per germline (reference sequence).

This clone was seen a handful of times. The DNA of the CDR3 is TGTGCCAGCAACCCGACAGGGAGCAATCAGCCCCAGCATTTT. This encodes CASNPTGSNQPQHF. This rearrangement joins TRBV6-5 to TRBJ1-5; 7 bases are a match to TRBD1. Losses at the gene ends were 7 bases for V and 1 base for J; bases not matched to a gene: 4. This CDR3 region has 14 residues. From germline, CDR1 is MNHEY and CDR2 SVGAGI.

The chain combines TRBV29-1 with TRBJ2-3; 9 nucleotides align to TRBD2. V trimming: 3 bases; J trimming: 3 bases; junction bases outside the gene matches: 7. The CDR3 sequence is 15 residues long. The germline V gene encodes CDR1 SQVTM and CDR2 ANQGSEA. The CDR3 DNA is TGCAGCGTTGAGTTCTGGCGGGGGGGGACAGATACGCAGTATTTT. The encoded protein is CSVEFWRGGTDTQYF.

V gene TRBV5-1 combines with J gene TRBJ2-7, with TRBD1 matching 7 bases. The CDR3 extends over 17 amino acids. J was trimmed by 4 bases and V by 3 bases; bases with no gene match: 16. CDR1 SGHRS and CDR2 YFSETQ come from the germline V gene. CDR3 loop: CASSSLKKPGQYYEQYV. The DNA for the CDR3 is TGCGCCAGCAGCTCGTTAAAGAAACCGGGACAGTATTACGAGCAGTACGTC.

This chain connects TRBV29-1 to TRBJ2-1, with D possibly matching TRBD1 (5 bases). The V end was cut by 3 bases, the J end by 2 bases, with 11 bases between. Germline assignment: CDR1 SQVTM and CDR2 ANQGSEA. The CDR3 contains 14 residues. The CDR3 DNA is TGCAGCGTTGATTTGGACAACGCCTACAATGAGCAGTTCTTC. It is translated as CSVDLDNAYNEQFF.

In its sample, this clone was seen once. V and J are TRBV30 and TRBJ1-3; TRBD1 matches 7 bases. Germline CDR1 is GTSNPN and CDR2 is SVGIG (reference sequence). This CDR3 is built from 15 residues. The trim removed 2 bases at V and 1 base at J, leaving 5 bases unmatched. CDR3 nucleotides: TGTGCCTGGAGTAGGGACAGAATGTCTGGAAACACCATATATTTT. It translates to CAWSRDRMSGNTIYF.

The gene calls are TRBV7-9 and TRBJ2-3; 8 bases are shared with TRBD1. CDR3 length: 14 residues. The V gene's germline CDR1 is SEHNR and CDR2 FQNEAQ (reference sequence). Trimming at V came to 1 base and at J to 6 bases, leaving 3 bases not matched to a gene. In DNA, the CDR3 is TGTGCCAGCAGCTTAGGGACAGGGTTCGATACGCAGTATTTT. This codes for CASSLGTGFDTQYF.

The chain links TRBV7-2 to TRBJ1-5; D is uncertain. This CDR3 comprises 11 residues. Trimming cost V 1 base and J 9 bases, with 4 bases left between them. CDR1 and CDR2 from the germline V gene are SGHTA and FQGNSA. DNA of the CDR3: TGTGCCAGCAGCTTAGAAGGGCCCCAGCATTTT. It yields the protein CASSLEGPQHF.

This sequence joins TRBV11-2 and TRBJ2-5; TRBD1 is a possible D gene (6 bases). The CDR3 is 14 amino acids. Germline V lookup: CDR1 SGHAT, CDR2 FQNNGV. V lost 6 bases to trimming and J lost 1 base, with 12 bases between them. CDR3 in DNA: TGTGCCAGCAGTCCTGACAGGACCCAAGAGACCCAGTACTTC. Its protein is CASSPDRTQETQYF.

The rearrangement uses TRBV5-1 and TRBJ2-5; 8 bases align to TRBD2. V shed 1 base, J shed 4 bases, and the junction held 3 bases outside the gene matches. Per the germline V gene, CDR1 is SGHRS and CDR2 is YFSETQ. The CDR3 contains 14 residues. DNA of the CDR3: TGCGCCAGCAGCTTGCTCACTAGCGGAGAGACCCAGTACTTC. This encodes CASSLLTSGETQYF.